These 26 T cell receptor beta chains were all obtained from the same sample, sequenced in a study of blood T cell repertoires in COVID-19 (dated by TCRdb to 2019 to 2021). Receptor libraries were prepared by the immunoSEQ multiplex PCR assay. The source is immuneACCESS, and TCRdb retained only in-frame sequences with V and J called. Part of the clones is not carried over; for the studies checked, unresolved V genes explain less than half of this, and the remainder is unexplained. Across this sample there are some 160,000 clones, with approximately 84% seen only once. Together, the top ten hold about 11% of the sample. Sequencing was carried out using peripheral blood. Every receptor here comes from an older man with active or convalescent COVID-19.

The CDR3 nucleotides are TGTGCCTGGAGTAAGGGAACAGGGGGCATGGGTAATTCACCCCTCCACTTT. Its protein is CAWSKGTGGMGNSPLHF. The chain employs TRBV30 and TRBJ1-6; TRBD1 matches 9 bases. The CDR3 runs to 17 residues. Trimming cost V 2 bases and J 6 bases; bases outside gene matches: 11. The germline V gene encodes CDR1 GTSNPN and CDR2 SVGIG (reference sequence).

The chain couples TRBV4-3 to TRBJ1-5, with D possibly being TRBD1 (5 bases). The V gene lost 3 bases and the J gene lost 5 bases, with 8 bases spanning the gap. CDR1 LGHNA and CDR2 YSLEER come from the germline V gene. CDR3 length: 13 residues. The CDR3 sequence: CASSQGLYQPQHF. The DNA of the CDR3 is TGCGCCAGCAGCCAGGGGCTTTATCAGCCCCAGCATTTT.

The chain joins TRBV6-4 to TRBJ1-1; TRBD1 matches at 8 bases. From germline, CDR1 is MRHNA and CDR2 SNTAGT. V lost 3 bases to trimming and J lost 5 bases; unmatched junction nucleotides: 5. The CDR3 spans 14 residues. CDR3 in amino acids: CASSEAGGRTEAFF. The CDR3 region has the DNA TGTGCCAGCAGTGAAGCAGGGGGCCGGACTGAAGCTTTCTTT.

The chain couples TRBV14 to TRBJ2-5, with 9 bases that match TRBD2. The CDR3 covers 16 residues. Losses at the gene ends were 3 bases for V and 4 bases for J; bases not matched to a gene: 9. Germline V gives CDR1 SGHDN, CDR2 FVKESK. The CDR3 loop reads CASSQLAGVGRETQYF. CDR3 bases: TGTGCCAGCAGCCAGTTAGCGGGAGTGGGAAGAGAGACCCAGTACTTC.

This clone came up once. CDR3 in amino acids: CASSIGTSRDEQYF. DNA of the CDR3: TGTGCCAGCAGTATTGGGACTAGCCGGGACGAGCAGTACTTC. This chain connects TRBV2 to TRBJ2-7; 9 positions agree with TRBD2. Germline lookup yields CDR1 SNHLY and CDR2 FYNNEI. The J segment lost 5 bases and the V segment lost 5 bases, leaving 7 bases of the junction unmatched. This CDR3 region has 14 residues.

As DNA, the CDR3 is TGTGCCAGCAGCCAGGGACTAGCGGGAGGTTACGAGCAGTACTTC. Its protein is CASSQGLAGGYEQYF. This rearrangement joins TRBV7-9 to TRBJ2-7; 15 nucleotides line up with TRBD2. Germline-derived CDR1 and CDR2 are SEHNR and FQNEAQ (reference sequence). This CDR3 spans 15 amino acids. V was clipped by 5 bases and J by 4 bases; unmatched bases: 3.

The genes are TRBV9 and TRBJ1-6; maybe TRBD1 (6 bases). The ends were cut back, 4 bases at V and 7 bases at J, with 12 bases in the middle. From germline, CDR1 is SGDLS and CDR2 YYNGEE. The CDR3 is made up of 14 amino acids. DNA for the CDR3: TGTGCCAGCAGCCCCCGGACAGAGAATTCACCCCTCCACTTT. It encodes CASSPRTENSPLHF.

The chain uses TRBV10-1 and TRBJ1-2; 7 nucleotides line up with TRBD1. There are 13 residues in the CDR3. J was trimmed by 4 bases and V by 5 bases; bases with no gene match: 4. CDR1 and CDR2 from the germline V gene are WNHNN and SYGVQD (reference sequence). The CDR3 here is CASSPGTAYGYTF. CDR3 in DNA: TGCGCCAGCAGTCCCGGGACAGCCTATGGCTACACCTTC.

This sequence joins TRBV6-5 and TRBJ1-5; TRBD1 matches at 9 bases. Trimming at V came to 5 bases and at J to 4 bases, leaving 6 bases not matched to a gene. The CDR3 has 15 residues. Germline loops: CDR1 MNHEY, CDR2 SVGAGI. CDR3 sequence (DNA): TGTGCCAGCAGTCCCGGGACAGGGCGAAATCAGCCCCAGCATTTT. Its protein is CASSPGTGRNQPQHF.

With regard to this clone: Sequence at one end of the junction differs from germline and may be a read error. This chain's CDR3 is CASTGTAMMNTEVFF. The CDR3 DNA follows: TGTGCCAGCACGGGGACAGCTATGATGAACACTGAAGTTTTCTTT. The J gene is TRBJ1-1, the V gene TRBV18, with TRBD1 identical over 7 bases. This CDR3 contains 15 residues. CDR1 is KGHSH and CDR2 is LQKENI in the germline V gene.

CDR3 sequence: CASSRGGNEKLFF. The DNA for the CDR3 is TGTGCCAGTAGCCGCGGGGGGAACGAAAAACTGTTTTTT. J is TRBJ1-4 and V is TRBV19, with D possibly TRBD1 on 5 matching bases. V dropped 6 bases and J dropped 8 bases, with 13 bases sitting between them. The length of the CDR3 is 13 residues. Germline-derived CDR1 and CDR2 are LNHDA and SQIVND (reference sequence).

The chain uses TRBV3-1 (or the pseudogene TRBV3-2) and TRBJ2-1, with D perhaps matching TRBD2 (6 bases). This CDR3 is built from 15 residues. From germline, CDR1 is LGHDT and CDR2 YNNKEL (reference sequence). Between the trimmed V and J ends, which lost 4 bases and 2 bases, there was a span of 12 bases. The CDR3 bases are TGTGCCAGCAGCCCCGGGACTGGCCCCTACAATGAGCAGTTCTTC. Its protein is CASSPGTGPYNEQFF.

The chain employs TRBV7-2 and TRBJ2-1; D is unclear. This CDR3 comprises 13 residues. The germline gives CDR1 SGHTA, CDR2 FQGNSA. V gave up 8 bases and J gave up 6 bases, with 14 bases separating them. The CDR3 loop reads CASVKPSGNEQFF. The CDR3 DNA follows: TGTGCCAGCGTTAAGCCATCAGGCAATGAGCAGTTCTTC.

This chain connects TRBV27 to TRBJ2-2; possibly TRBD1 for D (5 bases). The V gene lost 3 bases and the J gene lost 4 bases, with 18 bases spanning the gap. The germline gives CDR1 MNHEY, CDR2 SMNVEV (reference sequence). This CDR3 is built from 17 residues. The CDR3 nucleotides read TGTGCCAGCAGTTTGAACAGGAGACCCCAGGTCACCGGGGAGCTGTTTTTT. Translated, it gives CASSLNRRPQVTGELFF.

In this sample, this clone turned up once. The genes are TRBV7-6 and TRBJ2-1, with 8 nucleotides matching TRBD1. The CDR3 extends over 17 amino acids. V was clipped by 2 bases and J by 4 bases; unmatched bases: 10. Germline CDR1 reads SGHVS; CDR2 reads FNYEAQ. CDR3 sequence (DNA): TGTGCCAGCAGCTTACCCCTACAGGGGGTGGGATACAATGAGCAGTTCTTC. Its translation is CASSLPLQGVGYNEQFF.

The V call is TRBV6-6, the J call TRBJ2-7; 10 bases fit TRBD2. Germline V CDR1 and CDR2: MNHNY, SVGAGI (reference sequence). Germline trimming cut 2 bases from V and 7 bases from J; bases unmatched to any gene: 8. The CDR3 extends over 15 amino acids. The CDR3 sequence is CASSYPAGGPREQYF. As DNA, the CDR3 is TGTGCCAGCAGTTACCCAGCGGGAGGGCCCAGAGAGCAGTACTTC.

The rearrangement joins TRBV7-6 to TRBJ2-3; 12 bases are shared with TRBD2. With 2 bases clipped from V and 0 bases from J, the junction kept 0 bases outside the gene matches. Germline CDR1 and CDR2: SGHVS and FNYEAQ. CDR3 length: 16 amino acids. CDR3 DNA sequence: TGTGCCAGCAGCTTACTAGCGGGGGGGAGCACAGATACGCAGTATTTT. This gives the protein CASSLLAGGSTDTQYF. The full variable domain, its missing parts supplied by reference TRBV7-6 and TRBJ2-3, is GAGVSQSPRYKVTKRGQDVALRCDPISGHVSLYWYRQALGQGPEFLTYFNYEAQQDKSGLPNDRFSAERPEGSISTLTIQRTEQRDSAMYRCASSLLAGGSTDTQYFGPGTRLTVL.

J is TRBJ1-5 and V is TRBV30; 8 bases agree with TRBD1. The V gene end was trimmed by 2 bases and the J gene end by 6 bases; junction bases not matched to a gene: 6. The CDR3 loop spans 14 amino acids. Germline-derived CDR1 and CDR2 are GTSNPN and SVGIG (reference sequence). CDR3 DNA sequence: TGTGCCTGGAGTTTTGGACAGGGCGGTCAGCCCCAGCATTTT. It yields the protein CAWSFGQGGQPQHF.

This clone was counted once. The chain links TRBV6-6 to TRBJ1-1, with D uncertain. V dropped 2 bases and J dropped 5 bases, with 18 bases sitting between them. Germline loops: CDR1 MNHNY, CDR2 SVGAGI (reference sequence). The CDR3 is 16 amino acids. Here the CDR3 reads CASSYAGEGRETEAFF. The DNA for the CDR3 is TGTGCCAGCAGTTACGCAGGAGAGGGTCGGGAAACTGAAGCTTTCTTT.

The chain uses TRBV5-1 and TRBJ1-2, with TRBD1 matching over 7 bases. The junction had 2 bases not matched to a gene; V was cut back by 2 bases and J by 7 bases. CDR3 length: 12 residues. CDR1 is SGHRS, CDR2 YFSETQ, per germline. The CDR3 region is CASSFRDSGYTF. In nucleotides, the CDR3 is TGCGCCAGCAGCTTTAGGGACAGTGGCTACACCTTC.

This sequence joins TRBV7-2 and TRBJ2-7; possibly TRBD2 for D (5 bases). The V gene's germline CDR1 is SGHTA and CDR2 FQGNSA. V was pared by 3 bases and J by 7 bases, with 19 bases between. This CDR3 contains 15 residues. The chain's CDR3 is CASSFYSSREGEQYF. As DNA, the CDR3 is TGTGCCAGCAGCTTCTACTCCTCTCGGGAAGGGGAGCAGTACTTC.

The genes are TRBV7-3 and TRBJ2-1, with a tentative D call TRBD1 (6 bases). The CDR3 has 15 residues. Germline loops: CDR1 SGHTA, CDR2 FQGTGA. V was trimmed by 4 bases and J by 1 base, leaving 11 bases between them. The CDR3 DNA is TGTGCCAGCAGCTCCACAGGGTCGTCCTACAATGAGCAGTTCTTC. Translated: CASSSTGSSYNEQFF.

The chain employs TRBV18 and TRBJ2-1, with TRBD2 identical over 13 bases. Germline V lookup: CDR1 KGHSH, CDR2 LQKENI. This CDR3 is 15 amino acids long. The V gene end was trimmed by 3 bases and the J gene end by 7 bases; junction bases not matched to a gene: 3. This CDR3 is CASSPGLAGKNEQFF. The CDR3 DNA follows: TGTGCCAGCTCACCGGGACTAGCGGGAAAAAATGAGCAGTTCTTC.

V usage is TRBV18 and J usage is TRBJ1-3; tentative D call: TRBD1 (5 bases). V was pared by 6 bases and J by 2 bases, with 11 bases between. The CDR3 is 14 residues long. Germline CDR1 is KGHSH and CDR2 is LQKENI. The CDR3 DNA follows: TGTGCCAGCTCCCTCCAGGGCCCTGGAAACACCATATATTTT. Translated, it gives CASSLQGPGNTIYF.

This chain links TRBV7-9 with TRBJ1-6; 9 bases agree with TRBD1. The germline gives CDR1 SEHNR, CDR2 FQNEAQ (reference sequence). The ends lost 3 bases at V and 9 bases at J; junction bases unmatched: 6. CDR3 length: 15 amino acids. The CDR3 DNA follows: TGTGCCAGCAGCTTGACCGGGACAGGGTTTTCACCCCTCCACTTT. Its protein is CASSLTGTGFSPLHF.

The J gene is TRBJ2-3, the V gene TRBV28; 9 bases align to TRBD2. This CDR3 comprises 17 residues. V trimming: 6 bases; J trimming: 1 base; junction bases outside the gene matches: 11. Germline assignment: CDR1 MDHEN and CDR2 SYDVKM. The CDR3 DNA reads TGTGCCAGCAGCCGCGCGGGGGGGAGGGCTGGCACAGATACGCAGTATTTT. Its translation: CASSRAGGRAGTDTQYF.